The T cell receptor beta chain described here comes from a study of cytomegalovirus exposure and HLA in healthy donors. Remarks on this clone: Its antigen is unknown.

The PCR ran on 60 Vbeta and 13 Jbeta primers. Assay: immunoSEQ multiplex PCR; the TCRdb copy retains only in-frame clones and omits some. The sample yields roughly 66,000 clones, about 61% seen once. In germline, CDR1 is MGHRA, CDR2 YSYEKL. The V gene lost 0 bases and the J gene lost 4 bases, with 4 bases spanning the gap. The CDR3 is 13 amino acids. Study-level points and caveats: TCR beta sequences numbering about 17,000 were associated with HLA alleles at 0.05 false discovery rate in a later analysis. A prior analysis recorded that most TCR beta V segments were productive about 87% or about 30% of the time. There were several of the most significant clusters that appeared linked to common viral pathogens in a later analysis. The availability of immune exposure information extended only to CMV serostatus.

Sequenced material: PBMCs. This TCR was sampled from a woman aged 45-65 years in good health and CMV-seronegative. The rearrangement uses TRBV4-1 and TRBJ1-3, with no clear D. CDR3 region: CASSQDRGNTIYF. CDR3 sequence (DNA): TGCGCCAGCAGCCAAGACAGGGGAAACACCATATATTTT.